The 28 T cell receptor beta chains below were found in one sample sequenced in a study of human T cells and chemical hapten exposure. Using its own MiXCR run on the RACE reads, TCRdb lists one record per CDR3 protein. The sample records 340,000 or so distinct CDR3 sequences, around 7% being singletons. Time point of the sample: patch test 1, 2 weeks after DPC sensitization. Regarding treatment: therapeutic diphenylcyclopropenone sensitization with weekly scalp DPC. Sequences were derived from whole blood, sampled in connection with sensitization to the hapten diphenylcyclopropenone (DPC). The receptors here all came from a woman aged 18-30 years with alopecia areata. Some clones in this sample may be carry-over from other donors' samples.

This clonotype was detected ten times or more. The chain is built from TRBV29-1 and TRBJ2-3; D unresolved. Trimming stripped 5 bases from V and 1 base from J, with 10 bases between. The CDR3 is 13 residues long. CDR1 SQVTM and CDR2 ANQGSEA come from the germline V gene. The CDR3 DNA reads as TGCAGCGTTCGTGGGTTTGGCACAGATACGCAGTATTTT. The encoded protein is CSVRGFGTDTQYF.

This clonotype was counted a few times. The rearrangement uses TRBV4-2 and TRBJ1-3, with 9 bases fitting TRBD1. With 8 bases clipped from V and 1 base from J, the junction kept 6 bases outside the gene matches. This CDR3 is 15 amino acids long. The germline V gene encodes CDR1 LGHNA and CDR2 YNFKEQ. This CDR3 is CASRSGTGSGNTIYF. DNA of the CDR3: TGTGCCAGCCGATCCGGGACAGGGTCTGGAAACACCATATATTTT.

This clonotype was detected only a few times. The V call is TRBV6-2 or TRBV6-3, the J call TRBJ1-1, with D unresolved. Germline CDR1 MNHEY, CDR2 SVGEGT. The V gene lost 3 bases and the J gene lost 5 bases, with 13 bases spanning the gap. The CDR3 has 14 amino acids. Here the CDR3 DNA reads TGTGCCAGCAGTTATCAATATACCGGGACTGAAGCTTTCTTT. This translates into CASSYQYTGTEAFF.

The table lists this clonotype with many counts. This chain joins TRBV6-2 or TRBV6-3 and TRBJ2-3; TRBD2 matches 8 bases. Trimming cost V 9 bases and J 4 bases; bases outside gene matches: 24. The germline CDR1 and CDR2 sequences are MNHEY and SVGEGT. The CDR3 has 19 residues. CDR3 sequence: CASSSRNPSTGGASDTQYF. The CDR3 region has the DNA TGTGCCAGTTCATCACGAAATCCTAGCACCGGGGGGGCCTCAGATACGCAGTATTTT.

There are many counts of this clonotype. The chain carries TRBV4-2 and TRBJ1-1; D may be TRBD1 (6 bases). This CDR3 spans 15 amino acids. V lost 0 bases and J lost 0, with 8 bases in between. From germline, CDR1 is LGHNA and CDR2 YNFKEQ. CDR3: CASSQERGMNTEAFF. The DNA of the CDR3 is TGTGCCAGCAGCCAAGAGAGGGGGATGAACACTGAAGCTTTCTTT.

This chain joins TRBV10-3 and TRBJ2-3; 11 bases fit TRBD1. V gave up 5 bases and J gave up 3 bases; unmatched junction bases: 7. Germline loops: CDR1 ENHRY, CDR2 SYGVKD. The CDR3 totals 16 residues. This chain's CDR3 is CAISRTGGMGTDTQYF. The DNA of the CDR3 is TGTGCCATCAGTAGGACAGGGGGCATGGGGACAGATACGCAGTATTTT.

At least ten counts were recorded for this clonotype. This chain links TRBV6-5 with TRBJ1-4, with D maybe TRBD1 (5 bases). V was pared by 7 bases and J by 8 bases, with 17 bases between. The CDR3 covers 14 residues. The V gene's germline CDR1 is MNHEY and CDR2 SVGAGI. The CDR3 sequence is CASTPFRGEEKLFF. The CDR3 DNA is TGTGCCAGCACCCCTTTTCGGGGGGAAGAAAAACTGTTTTTT.

This clonotype was recorded many times. The chain recombines TRBV7-2 with TRBJ2-4; TRBD2 is a possible D gene (5 bases). The V gene's germline CDR1 is SGHTA and CDR2 FQGNSA. The V end was cut by 5 bases, the J end by 9 bases, with 17 bases between. The CDR3 is made up of 14 amino acids. CDR3 DNA sequence: TGTGCCAGCAGCCGTGAGACTTACCGGGGCATTCAGTACTTC. It codes for CASSRETYRGIQYF.

This clonotype was seen more than once but under ten times. The chain joins TRBV28 to TRBJ1-2, with 8 bases matching TRBD1. V shed 2 bases and J 8 bases; nucleotides not matched to a gene: 4. The germline CDR1 and CDR2 sequences are MDHEN and SYDVKM. The CDR3 runs to 13 residues. The CDR3 sequence is CASSLPQGEGYTF. Written as DNA, the CDR3 is TGTGCCAGCAGTTTACCACAGGGGGAGGGCTACACCTTC.

This clonotype was seen more than once but under ten times. This sequence joins TRBV5-1 and TRBJ1-1, with a possible D match to TRBD1 (5 bases). CDR1 and CDR2 from the germline V gene are SGHRS and YFSETQ. The CDR3 spans 15 residues. The V end was cut by 6 bases, the J end by 2 bases, with 17 bases between. The DNA of the CDR3 is TGCGCCAGCACCTGGGGCCCGACCTCAAACACTGAAGCTTTCTTT. Amino acid sequence: CASTWGPTSNTEAFF.

This clonotype has more than one count but fewer than ten. This chain links TRBV7-2 with TRBJ2-3; D is possibly TRBD1 (6 bases). Between the trimmed V and J ends, which lost 4 bases and 5 bases, there was a span of 19 bases. CDR1 is SGHTA, CDR2 FQGNSA, per germline. This CDR3 has 16 amino acids. This CDR3 is CASSSSLRGNRDTQYF. The CDR3 bases are TGTGCCAGCAGCTCGTCTCTCAGGGGTAACCGAGATACGCAGTATTTT.

CDR3 sequence: CASSLMGVPKYPTGLDEQYF. The CDR3 nucleotides are TGCGCCAGCAGCTTGATGGGTGTCCCAAAGTACCCTACAGGGCTTGACGAGCAGTACTTC. The V and J genes are TRBV5-1 and TRBJ2-7; the D gene is possibly TRBD1 (6 bases). CDR3 size: 20 residues. The V end was cut by 1 base, the J end by 5 bases, with 31 bases between. Germline loops: CDR1 SGHRS, CDR2 YFSETQ.

This clonotype was picked up a small number of times. V is TRBV6-5 and J is TRBJ2-3, with 9 bases fitting TRBD2. The CDR3 totals 16 residues. V lost 6 bases and J lost 5; bases outside the gene matches: 12. CDR1 is MNHEY and CDR2 is SVGAGI in the germline V gene. DNA of the CDR3: TGTGCCAGCAGGCCCGGGGCGGGGGGGCTAGAAGATACGCAGTATTTT. Its protein is CASRPGAGGLEDTQYF.

The chain couples TRBV12-3 or TRBV12-4 to TRBJ1-1; D gene unclear. This CDR3 contains 12 residues. V was shortened by 5 bases and J by 5 bases, with 9 bases between the two germline ends. For the CDR3, the DNA is TGTGCCAGCAGTAACCCGGGGACTGAAGCTTTCTTT. Translated, it gives CASSNPGTEAFF.

In its sample, this clonotype was seen many times. V gene TRBV7-9 combines with J gene TRBJ1-3; D is unresolved. V shed 5 bases and J shed 0 bases, with 11 bases lying between them. Per germline, CDR1 SEHNR and CDR2 FQNEAQ (reference sequence). There are 15 residues in the CDR3. The CDR3 DNA is TGTGCCAGCAGCCCATCAGGCGTCTCTGGAAACACCATATATTTT. It codes for CASSPSGVSGNTIYF.

The chain recombines TRBV7-9 with TRBJ2-7; D is unresolved. Looked up from germline, CDR1 is SEHNR and CDR2 is FQNEAQ (reference sequence). The germline V and J ends were trimmed by 5 bases and 4 bases, with 9 bases remaining between them. This CDR3 has 12 residues. CDR3 nucleotides: TGTGCCAGCAGCCCGACCCTTTACGAGCAGTACTTC. Protein sequence: CASSPTLYEQYF.

This clonotype was counted at least ten times. This chain connects TRBV6-2 or TRBV6-3 to TRBJ2-3; D may be TRBD1 (5 bases). Per germline, CDR1 MNHEY and CDR2 SVGEGT. CDR3 size: 16 residues. The ends were cut back, 2 bases at V and 4 bases at J, with 16 bases in the middle. CDR3 amino acids: CASSYAQGLGSDTQYF. The CDR3 region has the DNA TGTGCCAGCAGTTACGCCCAGGGTTTGGGCTCAGATACGCAGTATTTT.

This clonotype showed up just a few times. The V gene is TRBV18, the J gene TRBJ2-7; 9 nucleotides match TRBD1. CDR1 is KGHSH, CDR2 LQKENI, per germline. CDR3 length: 16 residues. The V segment lost 0 bases and the J segment 5 bases; nucleotides outside the gene matches: 8. The CDR3 protein is CASSPPKGQGVHEQYF. Here the CDR3 DNA reads TGTGCCAGCTCACCACCCAAGGGACAGGGAGTCCACGAGCAGTACTTC.

The chain joins TRBV11-2 to TRBJ2-3; TRBD1 matches 8 bases. J gave up 1 base and V 1 base, and 7 bases lay outside the gene matches. CDR3 length equals 17 residues. The germline V gene has CDR1 SGHAT and CDR2 FQNNGV. The CDR3 coding sequence is TGTGCCAGCAGCTTAGTATATAGGGGACAGGGCACAGATACGCAGTATTTT. Its translation: CASSLVYRGQGTDTQYF.

This clonotype was counted between two and nine times. The V call is TRBV2, the J call TRBJ2-5; a weak D match, TRBD1 (7 bases). V was cut by 7 bases and J by 3 bases, with 12 bases left in between. Germline V gene data show CDR1 as SNHLY and CDR2 as FYNNEI. The CDR3 consists of 13 residues. In nucleotides, the CDR3 is TGTGCCAGCAAGGAGGGGACAGAAGAGACCCAGTACTTC. Its translation: CASKEGTEETQYF.

There are a few counts of this clonotype. The V and J genes are TRBV12-3 or TRBV12-4 and TRBJ1-5; D may be TRBD1 (5 bases). This CDR3 has 14 amino acids. Trimming removed 3 bases at V and 4 bases at J, with 10 bases between. In DNA, the CDR3 is TGTGCCAGCAGTTTTCAGGACATAAATCAGCCCCAGCATTTT. Its translation: CASSFQDINQPQHF.

The genes are TRBV28 and TRBJ1-3; no reliable D call. V lost 6 bases, J lost 0 bases, and 9 bases lay in between. Germline V gene sequence: CDR1 MDHEN, CDR2 SYDVKM. The CDR3 has 14 residues. CDR3 DNA sequence: TGTGCCAGCAGCTTCCCTGGCTCTGGAAACACCATATATTTT. Amino acids: CASSFPGSGNTIYF. The whole variable domain, remainder taken from reference TRBV28 and TRBJ1-3, is DVKVTQSSRYLVKRTGEKVFLECVQDMDHENMFWYRQDPGLGLRLIYFSYDVKMKEKGDIPEGYSVSREKKERFSLILESASTNQTSMYLCASSFPGSGNTIYFGEGSWLTVV.

This clonotype was observed a few times. The CDR3 DNA reads TGTGCCAGCAGCTTAGATGGGACAGGGGGCCGCACTAACTATGGCTACACCTTC. This sequence encodes CASSLDGTGGRTNYGYTF. The chain recombines TRBV7-2 with TRBJ1-2; 12 nucleotides line up with TRBD1. The CDR3 consists of 18 residues. The J segment lost 0 bases and the V segment lost 1 base, leaving 6 bases of the junction unmatched. Germline V CDR1 and CDR2: SGHTA, FQGNSA.

This clonotype was detected only a few times. This chain uses TRBV7-8 with TRBJ1-2, with D hard to call. This CDR3 spans 18 amino acids. CDR1 SGHVS and CDR2 FQNEAQ come from the germline V gene. V was pared by 5 bases and J by 4 bases, with 26 bases between. CDR3 residues: CASSTLPPGLFTFYGYTF. The CDR3 nucleotides read TGTGCCAGCAGCACACTACCGCCGGGCCTTTTCACTTTCTATGGCTACACCTTC.

This clonotype was found a few times. The chain carries TRBV6-2 or TRBV6-3 and TRBJ2-7, with D perhaps TRBD1 or TRBD2 (7 bases each). There are 15 residues in the CDR3. V lost 8 bases and J lost 2, with 19 bases in between. Germline-derived CDR1 and CDR2 are MNHEY and SVGEGT. The CDR3 DNA reads TGTGCCAGCGACAGGGCGGGGGTAATCCCCTACGAGCAGTACTTC. The encoded protein is CASDRAGVIPYEQYF.

This clonotype turned up a few times. The chain combines TRBV29-1 with TRBJ2-4; perhaps TRBD2 as D (7 bases). The CDR3 is 13 residues long. Germline values: CDR1 SQVTM, CDR2 ANQGSEA. Trimming shortened V by 7 bases and J by 8 bases, and 18 bases separated the two germline ends. CDR3 bases: TGCAGCGCCCGTGAGGGGGGAGGGGACATTCAGTACTTC. Translated, it gives CSAREGGGDIQYF.

This clonotype was counted at least ten times. This chain joins TRBV18 and TRBJ2-4; D might be TRBD1 (6 bases). Trimming stripped 3 bases from V and 5 bases from J, with 11 bases between. This CDR3 region has 14 residues. In germline, CDR1 is KGHSH, CDR2 LQKENI. The CDR3 reads CASSPNNRENIQYF. CDR3 nucleotides: TGTGCCAGCTCACCCAATAACAGGGAAAACATTCAGTACTTC.

The sample holds a few counts of this clonotype. The rearrangement links TRBV27 to TRBJ2-3; 7 positions match TRBD1. V lost 6 bases and J lost 2; bases outside the gene matches: 8. Per germline, CDR1 MNHEY and CDR2 SMNVEV (reference sequence). CDR3 length: 15 amino acids. This chain's CDR3 is CASRDSTGITDTQYF. CDR3 nucleotide sequence: TGTGCCAGCAGAGATTCGACAGGGATCACAGATACGCAGTATTTT.